This TCR beta chain was found in a study of blood T cell repertoires in COVID-19. About the research overall: Acute-phase and convalescent COVID-19 samples originated in the United States, Italy and Spain. T cells, B-cell-depleted T cells, or PBMCs supplied cDNA or gDNA.

CDR1 and CDR2 from the germline V gene are MNHNY and SVGAGI (reference sequence). This CDR3 comprises 14 residues. The germline V and J ends were trimmed by 7 bases and 4 bases, with 16 bases remaining between them. The method was immunoSEQ multiplex PCR; TCRdb's version includes in-frame clones alone and lacks a portion of them. Of 150,000 to 200,000 clones listed, roughly 80% are singletons. This clone has more than one count but fewer than ten. The source is a man in his 60s with acute or convalescent COVID-19. The rearrangement uses TRBV6-6 and TRBJ1-2, with D perhaps matching TRBD1 (5 bases). Sequencing was performed on peripheral blood. CDR3 region: CASTSGGESYGYTF. The CDR3 DNA reads as TGTGCCAGCACCTCTGGGGGGGAGTCCTATGGCTACACCTTC.